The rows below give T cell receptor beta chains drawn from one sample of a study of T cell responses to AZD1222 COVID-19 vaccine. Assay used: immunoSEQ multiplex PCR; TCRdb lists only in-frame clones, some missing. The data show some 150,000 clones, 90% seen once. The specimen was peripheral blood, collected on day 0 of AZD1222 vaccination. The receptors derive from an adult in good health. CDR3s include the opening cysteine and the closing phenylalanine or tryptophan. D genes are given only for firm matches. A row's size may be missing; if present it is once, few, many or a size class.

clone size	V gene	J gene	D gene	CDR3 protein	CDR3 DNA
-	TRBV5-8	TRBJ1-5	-	CASSEGLYSNQPQHF	TGTGCCAGCAGCGAGGGATTGTATAGCAATCAGCCCCAGCATTTT
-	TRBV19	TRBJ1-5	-	CASSIDQYRGPTQPQHF	TGTGCCAGTAGTATAGATCAGTACCGGGGCCCCACTCAGCCCCAGCATTTT
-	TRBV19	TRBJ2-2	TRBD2	CASSMGGTNTGELFF	TGTGCCAGTAGTATGGGGGGGACGAACACCGGGGAGCTGTTTTTT
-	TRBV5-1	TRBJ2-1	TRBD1	CASSLPGQGNNEQFF	TGCGCCAGCAGCCTACCGGGACAGGGTAACAATGAGCAGTTCTTC
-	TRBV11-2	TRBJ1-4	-	CASTRRPTRPEKLFF	TGTGCCAGCACCCGACGACCTACCCGCCCTGAAAAACTGTTTTTT
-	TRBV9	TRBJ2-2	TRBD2	CASSGPLAGGLVTGELFF	TGTGCCAGCAGCGGACCCCTAGCGGGGGGGCTCGTCACCGGGGAGCTGTTTTTT
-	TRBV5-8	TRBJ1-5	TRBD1	CASSLIPGQGNQPQHF	TGTGCCAGCAGCTTAATCCCGGGACAGGGAAATCAGCCCCAGCATTTT
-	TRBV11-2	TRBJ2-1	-	CASSPSGRGPYNEQFF	TGTGCCAGCAGTCCGTCGGGGCGGGGCCCCTACAATGAGCAGTTCTTC
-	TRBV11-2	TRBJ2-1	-	CASSLRQVPPNNEQFF	TGTGCCAGCAGCCTACGACAGGTTCCCCCTAACAATGAGCAGTTCTTC
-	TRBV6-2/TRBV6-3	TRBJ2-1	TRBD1	CASSSGTGKHEQFF	TGTGCCAGCAGTTCCGGGACAGGGAAGCATGAGCAGTTCTTC
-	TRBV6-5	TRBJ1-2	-	CASSYYRASGGYTF	TGTGCCAGCAGTTACTACAGGGCCTCTGGTGGCTACACCTTC
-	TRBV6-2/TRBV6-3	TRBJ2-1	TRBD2	CASSFPLLAGGLESSYNEQFF	TGTGCCAGCAGTTTCCCCCTCCTAGCGGGGGGGCTGGAGAGCTCCTACAATGAGCAGTTCTTC
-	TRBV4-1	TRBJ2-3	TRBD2	CASSQDIASGGARDTQYF	TGCGCCAGCAGCCAAGATATAGCTAGCGGGGGGGCTCGAGATACGCAGTATTTT
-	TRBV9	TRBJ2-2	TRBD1	CASTGTVDTGELFF	TGTGCCAGCACCGGGACAGTGGACACCGGGGAGCTGTTTTTT
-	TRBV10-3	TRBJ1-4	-	CAISRGGEKLFF	TGTGCCATCAGTCGTGGGGGTGAAAAACTGTTTTTT
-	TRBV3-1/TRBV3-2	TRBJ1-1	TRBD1	CASSQWDRGNTEAFF	TGTGCCAGCAGCCAATGGGACAGGGGAAACACTGAAGCTTTCTTT
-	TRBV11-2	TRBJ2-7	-	CASSLGGPNEQYF	TGTGCCAGCAGCTTAGGGGGGCCAAACGAGCAGTACTTC
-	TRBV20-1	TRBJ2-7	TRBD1	CSASLVLLRDRAFEQYF	TGCAGTGCTAGTTTGGTCCTTCTCCGGGACAGGGCCTTCGAGCAGTACTTC
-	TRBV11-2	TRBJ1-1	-	CASSPQGGRADTEAFF	TGTGCCAGCAGCCCTCAGGGTGGCAGGGCGGACACTGAAGCTTTCTTT
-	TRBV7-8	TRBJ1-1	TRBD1	CASSLVSGGQGGTEAFF	TGTGCCAGCAGCTTAGTTTCAGGAGGACAGGGGGGGACTGAAGCTTTCTTT
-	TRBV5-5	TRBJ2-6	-	CASSSPETGANVLTF	TGTGCCAGCAGCTCGCCTGAGACTGGGGCCAACGTCCTGACTTTC
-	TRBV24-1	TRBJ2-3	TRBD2	CATSDFTSGGSTDTQYF	TGTGCCACCAGTGATTTTACTAGCGGGGGCAGCACAGATACGCAGTATTTT
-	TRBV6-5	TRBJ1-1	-	CASDKQNTEAFF	TGTGCCAGCGACAAGCAAAACACTGAAGCTTTCTTT
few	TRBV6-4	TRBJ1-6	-	CASSEEGWDSPLHF	TGTGCCAGCAGTGAGGAGGGCTGGGATTCACCCCTCCACTTT
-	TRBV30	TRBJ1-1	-	CACTGRSPDTEAFF	TGTGCCTGCACTGGTCGCAGCCCCGACACTGAAGCTTTCTTT
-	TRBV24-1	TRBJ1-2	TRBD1	CATSDLQTGNGYTF	TGTGCCACCAGTGATTTGCAGACAGGGAATGGCTACACCTTC
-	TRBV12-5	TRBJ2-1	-	CASGLVPLTNYNEQFF	TGTGCTAGTGGTTTGGTACCCCTTACAAATTACAATGAGCAGTTCTTC
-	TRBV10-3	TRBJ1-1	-	CAIRQMRGGRVTEAFF	TGTGCCATCAGGCAGATGCGGGGGGGGAGGGTCACTGAAGCTTTCTTT
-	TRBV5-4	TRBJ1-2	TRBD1	CASSLVGTDRSAPCF	TGTGCCAGCAGCTTGGTGGGGACAGACAGGAGTGCCCCTTGCTTC
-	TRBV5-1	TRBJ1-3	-	CASSPGGSTGNTIYF	TGCGCCAGCAGCCCCGGAGGGTCCACTGGAAACACCATATATTTT
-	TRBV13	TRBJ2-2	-	CASSFRGSGNPGELFF	TGTGCCAGCAGCTTTCGGGGGTCGGGTAACCCCGGGGAGCTGTTTTTT
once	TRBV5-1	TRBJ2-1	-	CASSLISSSSYNEQFF	TGCGCCAGCAGCTTGATTTCGAGTTCCTCCTACAATGAGCAGTTCTTC
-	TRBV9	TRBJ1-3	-	CASSAKNTIYF	TGTGCCAGCAGCGCTAAAAACACCATATATTTT
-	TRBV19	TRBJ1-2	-	CASSISGSALYGYTF	TGTGCCAGTAGTATTTCAGGATCGGCTCTCTATGGCTACACCTTC
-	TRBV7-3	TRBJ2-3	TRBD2	CASSLTGAPGLAVRTDTQYF	TGTGCCAGCAGCTTAACGGGGGCTCCGGGACTAGCGGTCCGCACAGATACGCAGTATTTT
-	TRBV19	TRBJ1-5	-	CASKPRAVIGLGNQPQHF	TGTGCCAGTAAGCCCCGAGCAGTCATCGGTTTAGGCAATCAGCCCCAGCATTTT
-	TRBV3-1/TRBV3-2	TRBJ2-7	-	CASSPRDGAYEQYF	TGTGCCAGCAGCCCCCGGGACGGAGCCTACGAGCAGTACTTC
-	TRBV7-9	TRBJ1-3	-	CASSLALAGVSGNTIYF	TGTGCCAGCAGCTTAGCCCTGGCCGGAGTCTCTGGAAACACCATATATTTT
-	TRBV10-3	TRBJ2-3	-	CAISEVAVNTDTQYF	TGTGCCATCAGTGAGGTAGCGGTTAATACAGATACGCAGTATTTT
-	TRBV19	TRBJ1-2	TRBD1	CASSIVGTVLSNYGYTF	TGTGCCAGTAGTATAGTCGGGACAGTCCTTTCTAACTATGGCTACACCTTC
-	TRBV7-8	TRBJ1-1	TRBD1	CASSLWGQSMNTEAFF	TGTGCCAGCAGCTTATGGGGACAGAGCATGAACACTGAAGCTTTCTTT
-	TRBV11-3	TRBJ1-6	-	CASSPRRGQFSSPLHF	TGTGCCAGCAGCCCTAGGCGTGGGCAGTTCTCTTCACCCCTCCACTTT
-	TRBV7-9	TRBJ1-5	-	CASSLFLGTNQPQHF	TGTGCCAGCAGCTTATTCCTAGGGACCAATCAGCCCCAGCATTTT
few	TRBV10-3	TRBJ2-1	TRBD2	CATAGGRGHEQFF	TGTGCCACAGCAGGCGGGAGAGGCCATGAGCAGTTCTTC
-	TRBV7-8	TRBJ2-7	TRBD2	CASSRTSGAYEQYF	TGTGCCAGCAGCCGGACTAGCGGGGCTTACGAGCAGTACTTC
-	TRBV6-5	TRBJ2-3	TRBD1	CASRGQGTQYF	TGTGCCAGTAGGGGGCAGGGTACGCAGTATTTT
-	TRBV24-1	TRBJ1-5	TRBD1	CATSDSGTGAYQPQHF	TGTGCCACCAGTGATTCCGGGACAGGGGCCTATCAGCCCCAGCATTTT
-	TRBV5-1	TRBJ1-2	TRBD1	CASSTGQANYGYTF	TGCGCCAGCAGCACGGGACAGGCAAACTATGGCTACACCTTC
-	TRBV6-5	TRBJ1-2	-	CASSNGPSDGYTF	TGTGCCAGCAGTAACGGGCCGAGCGACGGCTACACCTTC
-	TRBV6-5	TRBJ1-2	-	CASSYEGEGEGGYTF	TGTGCCAGCAGTTACGAGGGGGAGGGCGAGGGTGGCTACACCTTC
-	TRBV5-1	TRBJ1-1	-	CASSLVDTEAFF	TGCGCCAGCAGCTTGGTTGACACTGAAGCTTTCTTT
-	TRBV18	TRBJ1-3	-	CASSPEASGNTIYF	TGTGCCAGCTCACCAGAGGCATCTGGAAACACCATATATTTT
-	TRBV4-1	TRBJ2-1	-	CASSQVGKGFVDEQFF	TGCGCCAGCAGCCAAGTCGGTAAGGGGTTCGTCGATGAGCAGTTCTTC
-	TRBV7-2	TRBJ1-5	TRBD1	CASSPRGPGNQPQHF	TGTGCCAGCAGCCCCAGGGGGCCAGGCAATCAGCCCCAGCATTTT